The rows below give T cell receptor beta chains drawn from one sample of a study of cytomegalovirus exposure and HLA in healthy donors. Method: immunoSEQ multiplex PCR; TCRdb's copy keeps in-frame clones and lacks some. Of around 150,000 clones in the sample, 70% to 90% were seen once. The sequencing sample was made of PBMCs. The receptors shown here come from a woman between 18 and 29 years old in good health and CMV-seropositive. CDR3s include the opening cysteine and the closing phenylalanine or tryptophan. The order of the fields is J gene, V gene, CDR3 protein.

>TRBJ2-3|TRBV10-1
CASSEDSHPDTQYF
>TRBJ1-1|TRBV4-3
CASSQDRLEGRSTEAFF
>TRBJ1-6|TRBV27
CASSWGTVGSPLHF
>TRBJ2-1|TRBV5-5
CASSLYSGGNYNEQFF
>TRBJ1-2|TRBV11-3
CASSTTGGYGYTF
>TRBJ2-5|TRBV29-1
CSVDLLGALETQYF
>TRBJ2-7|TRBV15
CATSRDAGALYEQYF
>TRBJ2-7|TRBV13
CASSYPGSEQYF
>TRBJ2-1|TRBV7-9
CASSQLAGGSGQFF
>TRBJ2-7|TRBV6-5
CASTNDRGPSYEQYF
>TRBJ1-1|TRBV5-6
CASSLGQFMNTEAFF
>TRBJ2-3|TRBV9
CASSPGGNTQYF
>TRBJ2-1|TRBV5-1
CASSRTSGGTYNEQFF
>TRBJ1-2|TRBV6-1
CASSESKWGDYGYTF
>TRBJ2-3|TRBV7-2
CASSSTRPSEDTQYF
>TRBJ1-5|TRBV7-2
CASSLYRGAHQPQHF
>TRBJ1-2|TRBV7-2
CASATVGQGVGGYTF
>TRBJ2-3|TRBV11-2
CASSPKREGRDTQYF
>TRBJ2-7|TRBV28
CASSFFTGDRGGDF
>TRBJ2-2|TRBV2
CASSVQRGGTGELFF
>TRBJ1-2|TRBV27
CASSPLDRGRFGYTF
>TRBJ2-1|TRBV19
CASTPSGSRNEQFF
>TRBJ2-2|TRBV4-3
CASSPRGQINTGELFF
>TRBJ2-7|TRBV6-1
CASSQSAYEQYF
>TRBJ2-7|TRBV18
CASSPRVLGGWAAEQYF
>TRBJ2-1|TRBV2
CASTKLAGDNEQFF
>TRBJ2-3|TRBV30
CAWSPGQGRTDTQYF
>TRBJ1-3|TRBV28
CASSLADRLLSGNTIYF
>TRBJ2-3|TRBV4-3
CASSQDLVAGVPRYF
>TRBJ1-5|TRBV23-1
CASSRGTGDQPQHF
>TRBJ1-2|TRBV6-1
CASTLERANYGYTF
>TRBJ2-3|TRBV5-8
CASSLSRTGVADTQYF
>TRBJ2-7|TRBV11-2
CASSQGTGSSYEQYF
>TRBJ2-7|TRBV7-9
CASSFRSRGDEQYF
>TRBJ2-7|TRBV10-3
CAISDPQQGYEQYF
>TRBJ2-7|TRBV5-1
CASSSAGTGRWGLYEQYF
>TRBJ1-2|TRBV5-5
CASSPRRRGDGYTF
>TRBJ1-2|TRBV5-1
CASSLSASGNYGYTF
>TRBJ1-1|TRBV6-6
CASSSFRTGLDEAFF
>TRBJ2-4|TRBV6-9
CASSYLEAALAKNIQYF